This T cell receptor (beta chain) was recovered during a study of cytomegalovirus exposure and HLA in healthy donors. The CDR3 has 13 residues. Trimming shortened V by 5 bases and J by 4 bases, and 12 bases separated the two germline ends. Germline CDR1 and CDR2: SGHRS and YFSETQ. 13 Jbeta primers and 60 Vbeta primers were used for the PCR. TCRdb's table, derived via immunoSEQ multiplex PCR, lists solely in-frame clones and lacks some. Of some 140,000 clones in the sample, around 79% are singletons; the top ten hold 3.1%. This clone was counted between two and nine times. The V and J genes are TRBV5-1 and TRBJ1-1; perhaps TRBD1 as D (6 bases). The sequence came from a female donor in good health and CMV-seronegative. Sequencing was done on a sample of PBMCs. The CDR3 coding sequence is TGCGCCAGCAGTTACAGGGTTGGCACTGAAGCTTTCTTT. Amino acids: CASSYRVGTEAFF.